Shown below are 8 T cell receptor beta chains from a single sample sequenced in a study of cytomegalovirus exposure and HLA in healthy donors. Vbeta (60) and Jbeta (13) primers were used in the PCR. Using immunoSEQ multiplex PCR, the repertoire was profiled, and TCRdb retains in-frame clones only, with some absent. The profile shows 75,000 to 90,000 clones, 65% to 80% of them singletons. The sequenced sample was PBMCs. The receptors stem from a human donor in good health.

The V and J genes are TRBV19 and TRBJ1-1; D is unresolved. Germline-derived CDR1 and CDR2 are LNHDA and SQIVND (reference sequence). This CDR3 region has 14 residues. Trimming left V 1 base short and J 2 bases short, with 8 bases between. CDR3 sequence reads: CASSIGPGNTEAFF. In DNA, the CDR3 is TGTGCCAGTAGTATAGGTCCGGGTAACACTGAAGCTTTCTTT. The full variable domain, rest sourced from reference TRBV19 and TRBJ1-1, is DGGITQSPKYLFRKEGQNVTLSCEQNLNHDAMYWYRQDPGQGLRLIYYSQIVNDFQKGDIAEGYSVSREKKESFPLTVTSAQKNPTAFYLCASSIGPGNTEAFFGQGTRLTVV.

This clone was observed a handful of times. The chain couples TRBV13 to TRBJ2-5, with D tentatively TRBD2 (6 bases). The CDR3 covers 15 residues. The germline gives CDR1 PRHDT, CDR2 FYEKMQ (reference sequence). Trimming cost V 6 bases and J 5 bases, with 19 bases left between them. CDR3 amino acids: CASRRGGVSGETQYF. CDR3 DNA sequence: TGTGCCAGCAGACGGGGCGGGGTTTCTGGGGAGACCCAGTACTTC.

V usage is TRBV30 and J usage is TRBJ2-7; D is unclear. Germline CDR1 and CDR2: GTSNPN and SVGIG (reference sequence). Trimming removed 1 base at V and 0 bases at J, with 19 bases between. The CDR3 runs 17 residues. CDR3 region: CAWSGVRMGTASYEQYF. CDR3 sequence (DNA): TGTGCCTGGAGTGGGGTACGGATGGGCACGGCCTCCTACGAGCAGTACTTC.

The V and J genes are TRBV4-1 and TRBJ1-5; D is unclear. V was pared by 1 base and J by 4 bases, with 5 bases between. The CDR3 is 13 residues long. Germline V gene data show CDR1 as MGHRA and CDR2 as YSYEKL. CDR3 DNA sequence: TGCGCCAGCAGCCAAGGGCAAAATCAGCCCCAGCATTTT. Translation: CASSQGQNQPQHF.

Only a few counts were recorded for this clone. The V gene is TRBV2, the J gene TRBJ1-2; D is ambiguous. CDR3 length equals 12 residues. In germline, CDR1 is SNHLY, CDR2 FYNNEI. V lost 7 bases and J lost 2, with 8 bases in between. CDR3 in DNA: TGTGCCAGCACTCAGGAAAACTATGGCTACACCTTC. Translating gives CASTQENYGYTF. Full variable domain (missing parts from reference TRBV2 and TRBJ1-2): EPEVTQTPSHQVTQMGQEVILRCVPISNHLYFYWYRQILGQKVEFLVSFYNNEISEKSEIFDDQFSVERPDGSNFTLKIRSTKLEDSAMYFCASTQENYGYTFGSGTRLTVV.

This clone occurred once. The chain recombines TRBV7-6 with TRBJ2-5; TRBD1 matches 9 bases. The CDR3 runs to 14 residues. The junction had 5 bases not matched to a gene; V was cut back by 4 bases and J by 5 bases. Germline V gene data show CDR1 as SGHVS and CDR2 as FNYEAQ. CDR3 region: CASSWGQGRETQYF. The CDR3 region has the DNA TGTGCCAGCAGCTGGGGACAGGGAAGGGAGACCCAGTACTTC.

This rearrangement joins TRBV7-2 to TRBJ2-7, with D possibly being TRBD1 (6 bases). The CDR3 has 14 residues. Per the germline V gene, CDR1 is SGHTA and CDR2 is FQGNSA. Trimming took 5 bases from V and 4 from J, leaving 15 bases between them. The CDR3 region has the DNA TGTGCCAGCAGCCTAAACAGGGTCGGGTACGAGCAGTACTTC. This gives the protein CASSLNRVGYEQYF.

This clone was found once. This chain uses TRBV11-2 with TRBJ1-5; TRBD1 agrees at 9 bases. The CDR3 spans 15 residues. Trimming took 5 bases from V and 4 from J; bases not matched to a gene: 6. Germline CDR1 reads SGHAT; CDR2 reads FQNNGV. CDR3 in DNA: TGTGCCAGCAGCCTGGACAGGGGAGCGAATCAGCCCCAGCATTTT. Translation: CASSLDRGANQPQHF.